One and the same sample provided the 31 T cell receptor beta chains below, sequenced in a study of blood T cell repertoires in COVID-19. Clones were sequenced by immunoSEQ multiplex PCR, and TCRdb holds only the in-frame ones, with some missing. The sample lists fewer than 50,000 clones, 81% occurring once. Sequences were obtained from peripheral blood. The source is a man between 40 and 49 years old with active or convalescent COVID-19.

This clone was seen once. The chain recombines TRBV7-2 with TRBJ2-4; 8 bases are a match to TRBD2. The junction had 8 bases not matched to a gene; V was cut back by 4 bases and J by 0 bases. CDR3 length: 17 amino acids. CDR1 is SGHTA and CDR2 is FQGNSA in the germline V gene. Here the CDR3 reads CASSSRTSRLAKNIQYF. The CDR3, as DNA: TGTGCCAGCAGCTCTAGGACTAGCAGATTAGCCAAAAACATTCAGTACTTC. The complete variable domain, with remaining parts taken from reference TRBV7-2 and TRBJ2-4, reads GAGVSQSPSNKVTEKGKDVELRCDPISGHTALYWYRQSLGQGLEFLIYFQGNSAPDKSGLPSDRFSAERTGGSVSTLTIQRTQQEDSAVYLCASSSRTSRLAKNIQYFGAGTRLSVL.

This chain joins TRBV4-1 and TRBJ1-2; TRBD1 agrees at 11 bases. Trimming took 4 bases from V and 8 from J; bases not matched to a gene: 9. The CDR3 runs 15 residues. Per germline, CDR1 MGHRA and CDR2 YSYEKL. CDR3 sequence reads: CASSPAGQGVKGYTF. In DNA form, the CDR3 reads TGCGCCAGCAGCCCCGCGGGACAGGGGGTTAAGGGCTACACCTTC.

The genes are TRBV5-1 and TRBJ2-3, with 9 bases aligning to TRBD2. Trimming took 0 bases from V and 0 from J; bases not matched to a gene: 2. The length of the CDR3 is 16 residues. In germline, CDR1 is SGHRS, CDR2 YFSETQ. CDR3 coding DNA: TGCGCCAGCAGCTTGGCTAGCGGGGCTAGCACAGATACGCAGTATTTT. It specifies CASSLASGASTDTQYF.

This clone has only a few counts. V and J are TRBV2 and TRBJ2-7; 7 bases match TRBD1. The CDR3 is made up of 12 amino acids. Germline V gene data show CDR1 as SNHLY and CDR2 as FYNNEI. V shed 8 bases, J shed 6 bases, and the junction held 7 bases outside the gene matches. CDR3 amino acids: CASWGQIGEQYF. The CDR3, as DNA: TGTGCCAGCTGGGGACAGATCGGCGAGCAGTACTTC.

The gene calls are TRBV7-8 and TRBJ2-5; D not certain. The V and J ends lost 3 bases and 2 bases respectively, with 16 bases between them. Looked up from germline, CDR1 is SGHVS and CDR2 is FQNEAQ. The CDR3 covers 16 residues. The CDR3 sequence is CASSFPVWRTQETQYF. CDR3 in DNA: TGTGCCAGCAGCTTCCCGGTTTGGAGAACTCAAGAGACCCAGTACTTC.

This clone has a count of ten or more. J is TRBJ1-6 and V is TRBV28, with 7 bases matching TRBD1. Germline values: CDR1 MDHEN, CDR2 SYDVKM. With 4 bases clipped from V and 0 bases from J, the junction kept 3 bases outside the gene matches. The CDR3 contains 16 residues. CDR3 in DNA: TGTGCCAGCAGTTCCCAGGGGGGCTCCTATAATTCACCCCTCCACTTT. Residues: CASSSQGGSYNSPLHF.

The V and J genes are TRBV11-2 and TRBJ2-1; 14 bases are shared with TRBD2. CDR3 size: 14 residues. Germline CDR1 reads SGHAT; CDR2 reads FQNNGV. V was pared by 4 bases and J by 9 bases, with 2 bases of the junction left unmatched. CDR3 loop: CASSSTSGRVEQFF. The CDR3 nucleotides are TGTGCCAGCAGCTCGACTAGCGGGAGGGTTGAGCAGTTCTTC.

This chain connects TRBV28 to TRBJ1-2; D is ambiguous. Germline lookup yields CDR1 MDHEN and CDR2 SYDVKM. Trimming took 3 bases from V and 8 from J, leaving 13 bases between them. This CDR3 has 13 amino acids. This CDR3 reads CASSLGEGLGYTF. CDR3 bases: TGTGCCAGCAGTTTGGGAGAAGGCTTGGGCTACACCTTC.

With regard to this clone: This specimen includes other DNA sequences encoding the same CDR3. The chain uses TRBV30 and TRBJ1-1, with 9 bases aligning to TRBD1. The V segment lost 5 bases and the J segment 5 bases; nucleotides outside the gene matches: 6. CDR3 length equals 13 residues. CDR1 is GTSNPN, CDR2 SVGIG, per germline (reference sequence). CDR3 DNA sequence: TGTGCCTGGGCCACAGGGGGCGCGACTGAAGCTTTCTTT. Amino acids: CAWATGGATEAFF. The variable domain in full, completed from reference TRBV30 and TRBJ1-1, reads SQTIHQWPATLVQPVGSPLSLECTVEGTSNPNLYWYRQAAGRGLQLLFYSVGIGQISSEVPQNLSASRPQDRQFILSSKKLLLSDSGFYLCAWATGGATEAFFGQGTRLTVV.

The chain employs TRBV28 and TRBJ2-1, with D tentatively TRBD1 (7 bases). The CDR3 is 14 amino acids. Germline values: CDR1 MDHEN, CDR2 SYDVKM. V lost 5 bases to trimming and J lost 9 bases, with 17 bases between them. CDR3 nucleotide sequence: TGTGCCAGCAGTCGAACTCAGGGGGGCCCTGAGCAGTTCTTC. This gives the protein CASSRTQGGPEQFF. Supplemented by reference TRBV28 and TRBJ2-1, the full variable domain reads DVKVTQSSRYLVKRTGEKVFLECVQDMDHENMFWYRQDPGLGLRLIYFSYDVKMKEKGDIPEGYSVSREKKERFSLILESASTNQTSMYLCASSRTQGGPEQFFGPGTRLTVL.

This sequence joins TRBV30 and TRBJ2-3; the D is unclear. The CDR3 runs 14 residues. V was clipped by 1 base and J by 4 bases, with 12 bases between them. Germline values: CDR1 GTSNPN, CDR2 SVGIG (reference sequence). The CDR3 nucleotides are TGTGCCTGGAGTGCCTATCTTAACCCAGATACGCAGTATTTT. Its translation: CAWSAYLNPDTQYF.

The table lists this clone with a count of one. This sequence joins TRBV2 and TRBJ1-6, with D perhaps matching TRBD1 (6 bases). V shed 11 bases and J shed 11 bases, with 25 bases lying between them. Germline V lookup: CDR1 SNHLY, CDR2 FYNNEI. The CDR3 is made up of 15 amino acids. The CDR3 nucleotides are TGTGCCCGCCGGCGGGCGGGGGGGGGCCACCCACCCCTCCACTTT. Its translation is CARRRAGGGHPPLHF. Full variable domain (missing parts from reference TRBV2 and TRBJ1-6): EPEVTQTPSHQVTQMGQEVILRCVPISNHLYFYWYRQILGQKVEFLVSFYNNEISEKSEIFDDQFSVERPDGSNFTLKIRSTKLEDSAMYFCARRRAGGGHPPLHFGNGTRLTVT.

This clone appeared a few times. The CDR3 loop is CASSLDTQETQYF. CDR3 nucleotide sequence: TGTGCCAGCAGCTTGGACACCCAAGAGACCCAGTACTTC. The V gene is TRBV5-4, the J gene TRBJ2-5; unclear D gene. Germline CDR1 reads SGHNT; CDR2 reads YYREEE (reference sequence). The length of the CDR3 is 13 residues. Between the trimmed V and J ends, which lost 0 bases and 1 base, there was a span of 4 bases. Combining the CDR3 with reference TRBV5-4 and TRBJ2-5 gives the whole variable domain ETGVTQSPTHLIKTRGQQVTLRCSSQSGHNTVSWYQQALGQGPQFIFQYYREEENGRGNFPPRFSGLQFPNYSSELNVNALELDDSALYLCASSLDTQETQYFGPGTRLLVL.

The genes are TRBV19 and TRBJ1-4; 10 nucleotides match TRBD1. Germline CDR1 reads LNHDA; CDR2 reads SQIVND (reference sequence). Losses at the gene ends were 5 bases for V and 7 bases for J; bases not matched to a gene: 4. This CDR3 comprises 14 residues. CDR3 residues: CASSLGQGSEKLFF. The CDR3, as DNA: TGTGCCAGTAGTCTGGGACAGGGGAGTGAAAAACTGTTTTTT.

Here the CDR3 DNA reads TGCGCCAGCAGCCCCACAGGGCGGTATGGCTACACCTTC. It specifies CASSPTGRYGYTF. The J gene is TRBJ1-2, the V gene TRBV4-1; a weak D match, TRBD1 (6 bases). Trimming shortened V by 4 bases and J by 5 bases, and 11 bases separated the two germline ends. Per germline, CDR1 MGHRA and CDR2 YSYEKL. This CDR3 region has 13 residues.

The chain recombines TRBV6-6 with TRBJ2-1, with D perhaps matching TRBD1 (6 bases). Between the trimmed V and J ends, which lost 3 bases and 5 bases, there was a span of 8 bases. The CDR3 is 13 residues long. CDR1 is MNHNY and CDR2 is SVGAGI in the germline V gene (reference sequence). CDR3 sequence reads: CASSYSGDNEQFF. CDR3 coding DNA: TGTGCCAGCAGTTATTCAGGGGACAATGAGCAGTTCTTC.

The V and J genes are TRBV30 and TRBJ1-1, with 7 bases aligning to TRBD1. Unmatched junction bases numbered 14, after V lost 7 bases and J lost 0 bases. Germline V gene lookup returns CDR1 GTSNPN and CDR2 SVGIG (reference sequence). CDR3 length: 16 amino acids. The CDR3 DNA reads as TGTGCCTCCACAGCAGACAGGGTTATTATGAACACTGAAGCTTTCTTT. This translates into CASTADRVIMNTEAFF.

This sequence joins TRBV6-1 and TRBJ1-2; D remains ambiguous. This CDR3 has 13 amino acids. V was trimmed by 2 bases and J by 4 bases, leaving 8 bases between them. From germline, CDR1 is MNHNS and CDR2 SASEGT. CDR3 sequence (DNA): TGTGCCAGCAGTGAAACCGGGAGCTATGGCTACACCTTC. Protein product: CASSETGSYGYTF.

V usage is TRBV18 and J usage is TRBJ1-2; no definite D call. This CDR3 comprises 14 residues. Deletions cut 2 bases from V and 5 bases from J, with 12 bases between. CDR1 is KGHSH and CDR2 is LQKENI in the germline V gene. This CDR3 is CASSPGEGVYGYTF. The CDR3 DNA reads as TGTGCCAGCTCACCAGGAGAGGGTGTGTATGGCTACACCTTC.

This sequence joins TRBV7-8 and TRBJ1-2; a possible D gene is TRBD1 (6 bases). The germline V and J ends were trimmed by 4 bases and 8 bases, with 23 bases remaining between them. Germline CDR1 reads SGHVS; CDR2 reads FQNEAQ. The CDR3 loop spans 16 amino acids. DNA for the CDR3: TGTGCCAGCAGCTCTCGGCGGATCACAGGGTGGGACGGCTACACCTTC. Protein: CASSSRRITGWDGYTF. The whole variable domain, remainder taken from reference TRBV7-8 and TRBJ1-2, is GAGVSQSPRYKVAKRGQDVALRCDPISGHVSLFWYQQALGQGPEFLTYFQNEAQLDKSGLPSDRFFAERPEGSVSTLKIQRTQQEDSAVYLCASSSRRITGWDGYTFGSGTRLTVV.

The V gene is TRBV4-3, the J gene TRBJ2-1, with 7 bases matching TRBD2. Germline V gives CDR1 LGHNA, CDR2 YSLEER. The CDR3 covers 13 residues. J gave up 6 bases and V 3 bases, and 2 bases lay outside the gene matches. The DNA for the CDR3 is TGCGCCAGCAGCCACGGACTAGTCAATGAGCAGTTCTTC. Residues: CASSHGLVNEQFF.

This clone was observed a single time. V gene TRBV11-2 combines with J gene TRBJ1-1; no clear D. The CDR3 contains 14 residues. Trimming removed 6 bases at V and 1 base at J, with 12 bases between. Germline V gene lookup returns CDR1 SGHAT and CDR2 FQNNGV. CDR3 nucleotide sequence: TGTGCCAGCAGGACCGAAAACAGGAACACTGAAGCTTTCTTT. It translates to CASRTENRNTEAFF.

The J gene is TRBJ2-2, the V gene TRBV9; 8 nucleotides line up with TRBD2. This CDR3 comprises 16 residues. The V gene end was trimmed by 2 bases and the J gene end by 6 bases; junction bases not matched to a gene: 9. Germline-derived CDR1 and CDR2 are SGDLS and YYNGEE. Written as DNA, the CDR3 is TGTGCCAGCAGCGTCGGACTAGCAGTGGGATCCGGGGAGCTGTTTTTT. Translating gives CASSVGLAVGSGELFF.

V usage is TRBV6-5 and J usage is TRBJ1-2; 7 nucleotides line up with TRBD1. CDR1 MNHEY and CDR2 SVGAGI come from the germline V gene. CDR3 length: 14 amino acids. Trimming removed 5 bases from V and 4 bases from J; junction bases left unmatched: 7. The CDR3 loop reads CASSPRQGGYGYTF. The CDR3 coding sequence is TGTGCCAGCAGTCCAAGACAGGGCGGCTATGGCTACACCTTC.

The rearrangement joins TRBV5-1 to TRBJ2-6; D is possibly TRBD2 (6 bases). V lost 4 bases and J 0 bases, leaving 14 bases between the germline ends. Per germline, CDR1 SGHRS and CDR2 YFSETQ. This CDR3 has 17 amino acids. The CDR3 DNA follows: TGCGCCAGCAGCCCGGGACTTCTAATCTCTGGGGCCAACGTCCTGACTTTC. Translated, it gives CASSPGLLISGANVLTF.

The genes are TRBV2 and TRBJ1-2; weak D call: TRBD1 (6 bases). Trimming cost V 7 bases and J 8 bases, with 17 bases left between them. CDR3 length: 13 residues. Germline assignment: CDR1 SNHLY and CDR2 FYNNEI. CDR3 sequence (DNA): TGTGCCAGCATGCCCCTCACAGGGCGCGGCTACACCTTC. Translated: CASMPLTGRGYTF.

CDR3 DNA sequence: TGTGCCACCAGTGACCCGGTAGGAAGCGGCACCCAGCAGTTCTTC. Protein sequence: CATSDPVGSGTQQFF. The chain uses TRBV24-1 and TRBJ2-1; TRBD2 might be the D (5 bases). The germline V gene encodes CDR1 KGHDR and CDR2 SFDVKD. V was trimmed by 4 bases and J by 11 bases, leaving 20 bases between them. The CDR3 is 15 amino acids.

V usage is TRBV6-6 and J usage is TRBJ2-7; 7 bases are a match to TRBD2. There are 15 residues in the CDR3. Per germline, CDR1 MNHNY and CDR2 SVGAGI (reference sequence). The trim removed 6 bases at V and 2 bases at J, leaving 10 bases unmatched. The CDR3 DNA reads as TGTGCCAGCAGCAACGGACTAGGCCTAACCTACGAGCAGTACTTC. This translates into CASSNGLGLTYEQYF.

The chain recombines TRBV5-1 with TRBJ2-3; unclear D gene. The CDR3 sequence is 14 residues long. The germline V gene has CDR1 SGHRS and CDR2 YFSETQ. Trimming shortened V by 0 bases and J by 2 bases, and 7 bases separated the two germline ends. Written as DNA, the CDR3 is TGCGCCAGCAGCTTGGGAGATCTCACAGATACGCAGTATTTT. It specifies CASSLGDLTDTQYF.

The chain is built from TRBV2 and TRBJ2-7, with 7 bases fitting TRBD2. The CDR3 runs to 14 residues. J lost 5 bases, V lost 7 bases, and 11 bases had no gene match. Germline V lookup: CDR1 SNHLY, CDR2 FYNNEI. The CDR3, as DNA: TGTGCCAGCAAATTGACTAGCCTAAGGAACGAGCAGTACTTC. It specifies CASKLTSLRNEQYF.

The chain employs TRBV9 and TRBJ1-1; D gene ambiguous. Germline V CDR1 and CDR2: SGDLS, YYNGEE. The CDR3 extends over 15 amino acids. V was cut by 0 bases and J by 1 base, with 10 bases left in between. The CDR3 DNA reads TGTGCCAGCAGCGTAGCTGAACCGGGGAACACTGAAGCTTTCTTT. It codes for CASSVAEPGNTEAFF.